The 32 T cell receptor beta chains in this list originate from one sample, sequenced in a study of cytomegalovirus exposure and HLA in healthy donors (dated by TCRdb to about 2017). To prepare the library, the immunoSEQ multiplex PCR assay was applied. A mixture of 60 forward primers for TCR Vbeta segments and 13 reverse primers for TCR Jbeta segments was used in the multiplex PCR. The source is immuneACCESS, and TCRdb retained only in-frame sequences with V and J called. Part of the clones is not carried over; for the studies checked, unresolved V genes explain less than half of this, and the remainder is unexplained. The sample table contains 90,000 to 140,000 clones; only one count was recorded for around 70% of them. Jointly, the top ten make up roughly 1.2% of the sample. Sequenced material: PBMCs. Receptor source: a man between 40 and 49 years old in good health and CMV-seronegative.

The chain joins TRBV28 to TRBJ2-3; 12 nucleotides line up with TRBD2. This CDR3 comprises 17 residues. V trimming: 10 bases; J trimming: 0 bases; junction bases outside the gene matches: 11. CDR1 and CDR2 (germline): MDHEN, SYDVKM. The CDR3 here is CATLTWTSGKSTDTQYF. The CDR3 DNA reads TGTGCCACCCTTACCTGGACTAGCGGGAAGAGCACAGATACGCAGTATTTT.

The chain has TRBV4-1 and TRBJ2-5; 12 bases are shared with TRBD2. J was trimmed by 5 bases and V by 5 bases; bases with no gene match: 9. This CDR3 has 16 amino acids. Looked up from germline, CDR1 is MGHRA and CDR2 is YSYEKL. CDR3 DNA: TGCGCCAGCAGCTCATTAGGACTAGCGGGGAGGGAGACCCAGTACTTC. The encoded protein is CASSSLGLAGRETQYF.

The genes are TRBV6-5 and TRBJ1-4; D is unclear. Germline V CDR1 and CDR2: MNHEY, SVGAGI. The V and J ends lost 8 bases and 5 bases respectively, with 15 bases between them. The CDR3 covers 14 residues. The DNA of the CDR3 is TGTGCCAGCGGTACGACTGGCACCAATGAAAAACTGTTTTTT. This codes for CASGTTGTNEKLFF.

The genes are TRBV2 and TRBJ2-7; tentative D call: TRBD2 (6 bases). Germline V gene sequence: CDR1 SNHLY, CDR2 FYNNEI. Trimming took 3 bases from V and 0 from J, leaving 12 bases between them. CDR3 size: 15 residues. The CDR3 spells CASSDPSGVSYEQYF. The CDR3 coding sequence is TGTGCCAGCAGTGATCCGTCGGGGGTCTCCTACGAGCAGTACTTC.

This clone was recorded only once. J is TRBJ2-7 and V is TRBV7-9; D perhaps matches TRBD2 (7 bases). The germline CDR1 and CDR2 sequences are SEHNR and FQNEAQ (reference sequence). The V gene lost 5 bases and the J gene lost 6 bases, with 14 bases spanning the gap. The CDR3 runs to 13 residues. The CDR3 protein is CASSTGRVFEQYF. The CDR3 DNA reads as TGTGCCAGCAGCACAGGGAGGGTATTCGAGCAGTACTTC.

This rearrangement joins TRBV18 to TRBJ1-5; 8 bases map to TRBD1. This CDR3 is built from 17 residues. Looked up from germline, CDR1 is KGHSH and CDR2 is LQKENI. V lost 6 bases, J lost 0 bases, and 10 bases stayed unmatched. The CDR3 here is CASSPTGGGYSNQPQHF. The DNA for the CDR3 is TGTGCCAGCTCGCCAACAGGGGGGGGGTATAGCAATCAGCCCCAGCATTTT. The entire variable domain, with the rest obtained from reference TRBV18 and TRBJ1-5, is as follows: NAGVMQNPRHLVRRRGQEARLRCSPMKGHSHVYWYRQLPEEGLKFMVYLQKENIIDESGMPKERFSAEFPKEGPSILRIQQVVRGDSAAYFCASSPTGGGYSNQPQHFGDGTRLSIL.

DNA of the CDR3: TGTGCCAGCTCACCCGGGACAGGGCCCTACGAGCAGTACTTC. This gives the protein CASSPGTGPYEQYF. The chain combines TRBV18 with TRBJ2-7, with 9 bases aligning to TRBD1. J lost 2 bases, V lost 3 bases, and 2 bases had no gene match. CDR1 is KGHSH, CDR2 LQKENI, per germline. The CDR3 runs to 14 residues. The full variable domain, with the rest looked up from reference TRBV18 and TRBJ2-7, is NAGVMQNPRHLVRRRGQEARLRCSPMKGHSHVYWYRQLPEEGLKFMVYLQKENIIDESGMPKERFSAEFPKEGPSILRIQQVVRGDSAAYFCASSPGTGPYEQYFGPGTRLTVT.

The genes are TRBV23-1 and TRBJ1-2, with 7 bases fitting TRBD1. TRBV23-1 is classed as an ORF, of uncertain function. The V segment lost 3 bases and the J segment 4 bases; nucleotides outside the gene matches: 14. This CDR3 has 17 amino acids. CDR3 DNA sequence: TGCGCCAGCAGTCACCTACGCAGGGGGGTAGGTGCCTATGGCTACACCTTC. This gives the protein CASSHLRRGVGAYGYTF.

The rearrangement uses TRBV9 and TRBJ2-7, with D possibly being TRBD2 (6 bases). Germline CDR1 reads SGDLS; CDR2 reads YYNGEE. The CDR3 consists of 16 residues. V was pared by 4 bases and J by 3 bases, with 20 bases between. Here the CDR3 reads CASSFLRDWNLYEQYF. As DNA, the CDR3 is TGTGCCAGCAGCTTCCTCAGGGACTGGAACCTCTACGAGCAGTACTTC.

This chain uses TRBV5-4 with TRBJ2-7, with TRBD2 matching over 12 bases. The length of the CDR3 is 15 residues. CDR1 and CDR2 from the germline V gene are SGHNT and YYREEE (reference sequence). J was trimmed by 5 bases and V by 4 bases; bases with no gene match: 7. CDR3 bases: TGTGCCAGCAGCGCGCGACTAGCGGGGGATCACGAGCAGTACTTC. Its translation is CASSARLAGDHEQYF.

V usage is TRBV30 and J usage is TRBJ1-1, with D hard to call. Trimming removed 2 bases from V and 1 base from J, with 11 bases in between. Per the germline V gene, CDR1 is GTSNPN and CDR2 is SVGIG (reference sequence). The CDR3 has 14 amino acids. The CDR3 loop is CAWSLEDRNTEAFF. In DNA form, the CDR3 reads TGTGCCTGGAGTCTCGAGGATCGGAACACTGAAGCTTTCTTT. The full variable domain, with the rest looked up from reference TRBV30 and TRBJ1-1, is SQTIHQWPATLVQPVGSPLSLECTVEGTSNPNLYWYRQAAGRGLQLLFYSVGIGQISSEVPQNLSASRPQDRQFILSSKKLLLSDSGFYLCAWSLEDRNTEAFFGQGTRLTVV.

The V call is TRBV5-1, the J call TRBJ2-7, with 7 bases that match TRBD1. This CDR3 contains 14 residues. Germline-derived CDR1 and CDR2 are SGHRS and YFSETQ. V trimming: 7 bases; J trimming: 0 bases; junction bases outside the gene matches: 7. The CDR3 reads CASFPGTDSYEQYF. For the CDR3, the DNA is TGCGCCAGCTTCCCTGGGACAGACTCCTACGAGCAGTACTTC. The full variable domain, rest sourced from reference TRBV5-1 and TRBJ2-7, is KAGVTQTPRYLIKTRGQQVTLSCSPISGHRSVSWYQQTPGQGLQFLFEYFSETQRNKGNFPGRFSGRQFSNSRSEMNVSTLELGDSALYLCASFPGTDSYEQYFGPGTRLTVT.

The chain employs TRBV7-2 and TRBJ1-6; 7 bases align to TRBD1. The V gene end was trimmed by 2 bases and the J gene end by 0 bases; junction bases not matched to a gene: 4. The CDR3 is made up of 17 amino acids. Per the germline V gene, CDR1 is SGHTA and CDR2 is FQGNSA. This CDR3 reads CASSLRTGSSYNSPLHF. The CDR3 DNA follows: TGTGCCAGCAGCTTACGGACAGGAAGCTCCTATAATTCACCCCTCCACTTT.

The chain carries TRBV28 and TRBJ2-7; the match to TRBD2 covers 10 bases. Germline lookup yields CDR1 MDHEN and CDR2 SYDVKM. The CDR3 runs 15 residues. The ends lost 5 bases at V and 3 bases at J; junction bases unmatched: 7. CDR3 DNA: TGTGCCAGCAGTAGCGGGGGGGCCGGTATCTACGAGCAGTACTTC. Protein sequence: CASSSGGAGIYEQYF.

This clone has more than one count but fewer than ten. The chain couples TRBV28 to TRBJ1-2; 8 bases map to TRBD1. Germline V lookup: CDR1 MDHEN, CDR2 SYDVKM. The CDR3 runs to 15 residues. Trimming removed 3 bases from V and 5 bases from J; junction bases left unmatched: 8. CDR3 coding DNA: TGTGCCAGCAGTTTGTTGGACAGGGCAGGGTATGGCTACACCTTC. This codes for CASSLLDRAGYGYTF.

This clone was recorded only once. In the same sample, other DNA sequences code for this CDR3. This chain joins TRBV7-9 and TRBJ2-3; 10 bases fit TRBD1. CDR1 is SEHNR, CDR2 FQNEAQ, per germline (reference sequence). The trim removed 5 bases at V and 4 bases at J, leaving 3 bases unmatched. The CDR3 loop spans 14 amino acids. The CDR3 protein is CASSLTGGADTQYF. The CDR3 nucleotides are TGTGCCAGCAGCCTGACAGGGGGCGCAGATACGCAGTATTTT.

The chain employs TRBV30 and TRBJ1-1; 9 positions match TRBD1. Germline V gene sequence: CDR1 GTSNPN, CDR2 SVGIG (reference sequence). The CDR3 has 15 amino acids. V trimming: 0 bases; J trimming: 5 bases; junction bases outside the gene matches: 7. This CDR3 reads CAWSVKGTGKTEAFF. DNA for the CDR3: TGTGCCTGGAGTGTAAAAGGGACAGGGAAAACTGAAGCTTTCTTT.

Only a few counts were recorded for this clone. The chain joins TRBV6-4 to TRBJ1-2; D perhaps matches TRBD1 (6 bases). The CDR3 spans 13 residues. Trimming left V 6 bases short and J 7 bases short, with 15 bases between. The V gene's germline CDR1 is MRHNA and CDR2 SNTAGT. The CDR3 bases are TGTGCCAGCAGCAAACAGGGTACTCGTGGCTACACCTTC. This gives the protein CASSKQGTRGYTF.

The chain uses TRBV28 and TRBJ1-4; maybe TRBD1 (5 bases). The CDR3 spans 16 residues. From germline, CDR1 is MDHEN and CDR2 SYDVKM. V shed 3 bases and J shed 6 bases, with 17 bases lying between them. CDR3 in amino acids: CASSFGGGFRHEKLFF. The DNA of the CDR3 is TGTGCCAGCAGTTTCGGGGGTGGGTTCCGGCATGAAAAACTGTTTTTT.

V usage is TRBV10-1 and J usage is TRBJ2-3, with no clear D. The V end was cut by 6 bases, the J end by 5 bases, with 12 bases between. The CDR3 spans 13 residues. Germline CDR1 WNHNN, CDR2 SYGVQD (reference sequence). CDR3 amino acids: CASRERLLDTQYF. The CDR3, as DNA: TGCGCCAGCAGGGAGAGACTCCTAGATACGCAGTATTTT.

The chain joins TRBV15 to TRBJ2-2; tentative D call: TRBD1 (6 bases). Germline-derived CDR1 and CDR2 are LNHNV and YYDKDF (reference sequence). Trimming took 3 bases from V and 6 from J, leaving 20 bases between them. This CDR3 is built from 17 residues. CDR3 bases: TGTGCCACCAGCAGCCTCGAGGGGGTCGTGGGTGCCGGGGAGCTGTTTTTT. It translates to CATSSLEGVVGAGELFF.

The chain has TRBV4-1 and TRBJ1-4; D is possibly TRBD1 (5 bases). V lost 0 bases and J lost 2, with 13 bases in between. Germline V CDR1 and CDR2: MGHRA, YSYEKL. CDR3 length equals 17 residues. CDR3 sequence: CASSQDHTRGTNEKLFF. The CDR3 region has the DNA TGCGCCAGCAGCCAAGATCACACACGGGGGACTAATGAAAAACTGTTTTTT.

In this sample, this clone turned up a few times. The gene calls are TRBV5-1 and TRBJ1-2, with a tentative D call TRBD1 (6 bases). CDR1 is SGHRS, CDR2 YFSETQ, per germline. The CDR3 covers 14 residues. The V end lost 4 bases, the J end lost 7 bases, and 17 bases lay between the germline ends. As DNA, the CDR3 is TGCGCCAGCAGCACTGCTGGGGGGGCTCGTGGCTACACCTTC. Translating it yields CASSTAGGARGYTF.

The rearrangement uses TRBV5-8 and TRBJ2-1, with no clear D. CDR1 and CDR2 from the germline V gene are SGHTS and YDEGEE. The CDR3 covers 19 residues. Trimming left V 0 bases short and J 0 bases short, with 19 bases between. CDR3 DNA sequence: TGTGCCAGCAGCTTGGCCCCTGCCTCGAGCGCGAGCTCCTACAATGAGCAGTTCTTC. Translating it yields CASSLAPASSASSYNEQFF.

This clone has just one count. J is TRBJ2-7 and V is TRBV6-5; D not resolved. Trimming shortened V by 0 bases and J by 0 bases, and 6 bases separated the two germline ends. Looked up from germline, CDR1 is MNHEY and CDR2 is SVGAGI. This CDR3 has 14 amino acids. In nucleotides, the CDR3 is TGTGCCAGCAGTTACTCGGTCGGCTCCTACGAGCAGTACTTC. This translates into CASSYSVGSYEQYF.

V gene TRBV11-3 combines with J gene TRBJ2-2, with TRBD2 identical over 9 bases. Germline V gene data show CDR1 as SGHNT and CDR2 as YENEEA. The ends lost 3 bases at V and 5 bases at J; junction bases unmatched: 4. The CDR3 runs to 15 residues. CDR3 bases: TGTGCCAGCAGCTTTCTCCTAGCGGGGACCGGGGAGCTGTTTTTT. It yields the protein CASSFLLAGTGELFF.

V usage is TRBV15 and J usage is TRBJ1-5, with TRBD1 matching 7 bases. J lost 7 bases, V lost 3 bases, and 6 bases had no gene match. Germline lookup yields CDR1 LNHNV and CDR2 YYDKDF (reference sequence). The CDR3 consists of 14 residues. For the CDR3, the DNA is TGTGCCACCAGCAGTCCACCCAGGGGGCAGCCCCAGCATTTT. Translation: CATSSPPRGQPQHF.

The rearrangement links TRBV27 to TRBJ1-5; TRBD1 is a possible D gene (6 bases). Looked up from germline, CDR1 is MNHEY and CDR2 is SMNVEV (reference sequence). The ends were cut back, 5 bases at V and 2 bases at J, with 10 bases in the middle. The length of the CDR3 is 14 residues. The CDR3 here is CASSLQGGNQPQHF. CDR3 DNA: TGTGCCAGCAGTCTACAGGGCGGCAATCAGCCCCAGCATTTT.

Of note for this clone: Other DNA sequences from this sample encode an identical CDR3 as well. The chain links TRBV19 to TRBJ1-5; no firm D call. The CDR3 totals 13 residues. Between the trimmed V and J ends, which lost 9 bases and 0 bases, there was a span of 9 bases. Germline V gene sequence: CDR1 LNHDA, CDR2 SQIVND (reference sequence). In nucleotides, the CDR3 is TGTGCCAGCAGTTTCGGTAGCAATCAGCCCCAGCATTTT. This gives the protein CASSFGSNQPQHF.

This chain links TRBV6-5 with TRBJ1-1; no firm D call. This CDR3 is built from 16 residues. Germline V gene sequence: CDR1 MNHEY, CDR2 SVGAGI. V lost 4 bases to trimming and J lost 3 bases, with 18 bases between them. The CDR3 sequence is CASSSLFSRGYTEAFF. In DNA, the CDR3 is TGTGCCAGCAGTTCCTTATTCTCTCGGGGATACACTGAAGCTTTCTTT.

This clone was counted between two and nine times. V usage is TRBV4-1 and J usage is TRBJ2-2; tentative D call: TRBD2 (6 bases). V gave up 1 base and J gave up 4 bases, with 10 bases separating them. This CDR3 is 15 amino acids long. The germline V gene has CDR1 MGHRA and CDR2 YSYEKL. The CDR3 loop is CASSQVVSGTGELFF. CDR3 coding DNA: TGCGCCAGCAGCCAAGTAGTTAGCGGCACCGGGGAGCTGTTTTTT.

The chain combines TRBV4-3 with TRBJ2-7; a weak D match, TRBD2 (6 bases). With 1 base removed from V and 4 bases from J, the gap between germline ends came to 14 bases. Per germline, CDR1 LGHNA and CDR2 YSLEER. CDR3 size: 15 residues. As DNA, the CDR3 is TGCGCCAGCAGCCAAGGGGTGCGTGGGGGGTACGAGCAGTACTTC. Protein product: CASSQGVRGGYEQYF.